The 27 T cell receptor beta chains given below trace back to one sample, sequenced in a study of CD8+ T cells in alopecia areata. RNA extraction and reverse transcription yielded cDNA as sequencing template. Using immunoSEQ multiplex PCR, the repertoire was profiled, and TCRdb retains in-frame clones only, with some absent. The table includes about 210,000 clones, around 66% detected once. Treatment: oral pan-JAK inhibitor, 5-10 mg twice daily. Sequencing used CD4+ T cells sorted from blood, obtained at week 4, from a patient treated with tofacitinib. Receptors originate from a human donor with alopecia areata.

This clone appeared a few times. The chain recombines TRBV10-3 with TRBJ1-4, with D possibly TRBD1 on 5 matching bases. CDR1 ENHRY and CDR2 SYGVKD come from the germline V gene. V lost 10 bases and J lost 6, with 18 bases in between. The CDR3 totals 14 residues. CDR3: CATHPSGPDEKLFF. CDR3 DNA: TGTGCCACCCATCCTTCGGGGCCCGATGAAAAACTGTTTTTT.

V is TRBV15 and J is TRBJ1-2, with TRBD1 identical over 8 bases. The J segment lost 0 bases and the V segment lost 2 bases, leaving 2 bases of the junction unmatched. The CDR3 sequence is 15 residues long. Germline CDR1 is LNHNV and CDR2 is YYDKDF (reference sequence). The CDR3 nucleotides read TGTGCCACCAGCAGACAGGGGGCGACTAACTATGGCTACACCTTC. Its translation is CATSRQGATNYGYTF. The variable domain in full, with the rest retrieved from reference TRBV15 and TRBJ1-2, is DAMVIQNPRYQVTQFGKPVTLSCSQTLNHNVMYWYQQKSSQAPKLLFHYYDKDFNNEADTPDNFQSRRPNTSFCFLDIRSPGLGDTAMYLCATSRQGATNYGYTFGSGTRLTVV.

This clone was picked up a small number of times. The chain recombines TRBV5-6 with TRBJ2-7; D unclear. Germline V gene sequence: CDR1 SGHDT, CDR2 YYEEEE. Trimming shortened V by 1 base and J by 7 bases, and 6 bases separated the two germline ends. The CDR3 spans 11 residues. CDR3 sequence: CASSLFREQYF. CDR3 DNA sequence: TGTGCCAGCAGCTTGTTCCGGGAGCAGTACTTC.

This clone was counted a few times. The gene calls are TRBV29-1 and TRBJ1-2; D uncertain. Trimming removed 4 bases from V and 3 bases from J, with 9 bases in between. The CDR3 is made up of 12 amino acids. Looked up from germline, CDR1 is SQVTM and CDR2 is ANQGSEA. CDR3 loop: CSVVSGHYGYTF. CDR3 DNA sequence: TGCAGCGTTGTGAGCGGCCACTATGGCTACACCTTC.

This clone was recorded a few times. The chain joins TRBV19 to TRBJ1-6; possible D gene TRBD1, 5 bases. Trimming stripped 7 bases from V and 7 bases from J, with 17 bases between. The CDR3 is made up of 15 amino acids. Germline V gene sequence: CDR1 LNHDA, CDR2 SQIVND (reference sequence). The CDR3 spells CASKGERSTNSPLHF. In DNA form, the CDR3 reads TGTGCCAGTAAAGGGGAAAGGTCCACAAATTCACCCCTCCACTTT.

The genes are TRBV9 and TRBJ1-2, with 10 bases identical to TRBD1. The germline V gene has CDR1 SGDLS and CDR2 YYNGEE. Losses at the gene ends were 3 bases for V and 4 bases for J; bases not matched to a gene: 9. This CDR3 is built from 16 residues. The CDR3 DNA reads TGTGCCAGCAGCGCATCCGGGACAGGGGACGGCTATGGCTACACCTTC. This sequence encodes CASSASGTGDGYGYTF.

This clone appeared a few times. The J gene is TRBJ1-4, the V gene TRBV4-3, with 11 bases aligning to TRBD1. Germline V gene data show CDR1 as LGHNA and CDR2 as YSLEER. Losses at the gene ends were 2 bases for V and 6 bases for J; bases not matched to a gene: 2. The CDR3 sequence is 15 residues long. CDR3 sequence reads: CASSQPGQGDEKLFF. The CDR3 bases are TGCGCCAGCAGCCAACCGGGACAGGGGGATGAAAAACTGTTTTTT.

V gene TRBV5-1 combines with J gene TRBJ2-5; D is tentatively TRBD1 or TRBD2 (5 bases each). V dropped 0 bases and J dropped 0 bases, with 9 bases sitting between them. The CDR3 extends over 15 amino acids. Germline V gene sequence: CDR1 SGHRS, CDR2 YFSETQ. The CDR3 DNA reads TGCGCCAGCAGCTTGGCCACGGGGCACCAAGAGACCCAGTACTTC. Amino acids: CASSLATGHQETQYF.

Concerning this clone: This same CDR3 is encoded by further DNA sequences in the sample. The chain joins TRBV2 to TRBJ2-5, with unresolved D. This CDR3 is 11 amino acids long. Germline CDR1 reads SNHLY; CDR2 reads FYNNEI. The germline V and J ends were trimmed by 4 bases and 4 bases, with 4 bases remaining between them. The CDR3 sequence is CASSVGETQYF. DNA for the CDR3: TGTGCCAGCAGTGTGGGAGAGACCCAGTACTTC.

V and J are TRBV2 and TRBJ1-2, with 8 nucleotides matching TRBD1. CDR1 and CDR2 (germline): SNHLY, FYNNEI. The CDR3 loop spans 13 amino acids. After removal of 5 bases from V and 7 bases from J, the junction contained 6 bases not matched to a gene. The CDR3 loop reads CASSIQGAGGYTF. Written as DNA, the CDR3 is TGTGCCAGCAGTATCCAGGGGGCCGGTGGCTACACCTTC.

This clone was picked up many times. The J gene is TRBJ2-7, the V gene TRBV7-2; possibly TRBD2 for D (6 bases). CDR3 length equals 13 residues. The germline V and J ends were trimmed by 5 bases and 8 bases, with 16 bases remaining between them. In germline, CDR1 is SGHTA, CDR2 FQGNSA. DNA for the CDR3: TGTGCCAGCAGCCCAGGGACTCAGCGGCAGCAGTACTTC. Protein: CASSPGTQRQQYF.

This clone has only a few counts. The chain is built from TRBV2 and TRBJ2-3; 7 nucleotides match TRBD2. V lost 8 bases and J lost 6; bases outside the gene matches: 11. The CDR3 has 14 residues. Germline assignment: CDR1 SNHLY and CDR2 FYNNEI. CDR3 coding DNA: TGTGCCAGCCTGCGGCGGGGGTATTTGGATACGCAGTATTTT. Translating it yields CASLRRGYLDTQYF.

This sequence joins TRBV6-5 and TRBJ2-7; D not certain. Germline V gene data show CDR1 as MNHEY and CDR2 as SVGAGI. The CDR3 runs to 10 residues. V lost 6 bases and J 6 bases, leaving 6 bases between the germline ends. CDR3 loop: CASRNREQYF. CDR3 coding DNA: TGTGCCAGCAGGAATCGCGAGCAGTACTTC.

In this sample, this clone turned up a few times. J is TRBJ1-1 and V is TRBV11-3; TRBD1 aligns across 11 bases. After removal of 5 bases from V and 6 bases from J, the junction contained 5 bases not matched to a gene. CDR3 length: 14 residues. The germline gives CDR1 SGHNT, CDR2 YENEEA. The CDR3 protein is CASSRTGGASEAFF. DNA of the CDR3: TGTGCCAGCAGCAGGACAGGGGGCGCGTCTGAAGCTTTCTTT.

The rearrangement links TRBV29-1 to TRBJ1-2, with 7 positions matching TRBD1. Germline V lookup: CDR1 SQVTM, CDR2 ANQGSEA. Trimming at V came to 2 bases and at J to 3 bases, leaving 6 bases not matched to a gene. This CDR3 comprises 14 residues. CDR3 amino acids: CSVEPDRVHYGYTF. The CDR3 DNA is TGCAGCGTTGAACCTGACAGGGTACACTATGGCTACACCTTC.

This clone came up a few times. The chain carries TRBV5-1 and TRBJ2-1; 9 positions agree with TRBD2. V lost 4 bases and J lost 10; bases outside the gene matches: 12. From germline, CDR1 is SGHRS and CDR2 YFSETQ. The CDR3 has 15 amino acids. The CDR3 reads CASSPASGVKWEQFF. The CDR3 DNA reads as TGCGCCAGCAGCCCAGCTAGCGGGGTAAAATGGGAGCAGTTCTTC.

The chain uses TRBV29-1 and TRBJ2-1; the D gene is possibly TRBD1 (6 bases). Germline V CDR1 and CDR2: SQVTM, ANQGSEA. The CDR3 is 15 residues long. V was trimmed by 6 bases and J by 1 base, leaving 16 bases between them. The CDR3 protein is CSVVQGTSSYNEQFF. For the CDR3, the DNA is TGCAGCGTCGTCCAAGGGACATCGTCCTACAATGAGCAGTTCTTC.

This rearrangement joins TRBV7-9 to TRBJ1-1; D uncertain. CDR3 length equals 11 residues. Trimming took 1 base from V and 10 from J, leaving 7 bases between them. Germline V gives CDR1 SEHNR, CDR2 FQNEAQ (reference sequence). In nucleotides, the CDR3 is TGTGCCAGCAGCTTAGGCTTGGGAGCTTTCTTT. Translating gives CASSLGLGAFF.

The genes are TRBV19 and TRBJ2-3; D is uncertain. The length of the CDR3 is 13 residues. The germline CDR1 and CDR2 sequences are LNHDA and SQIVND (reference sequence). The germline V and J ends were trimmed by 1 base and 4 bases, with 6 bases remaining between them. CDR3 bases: TGTGCCAGTAGTATAGCGGCGGCAGATACGCAGTATTTT. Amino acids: CASSIAAADTQYF.

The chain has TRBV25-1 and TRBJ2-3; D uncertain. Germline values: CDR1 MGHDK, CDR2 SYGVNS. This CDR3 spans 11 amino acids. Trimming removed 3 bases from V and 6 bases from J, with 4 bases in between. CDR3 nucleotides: TGTGCCAGCAGTGATCGCGATACGCAGTATTTT. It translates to CASSDRDTQYF.

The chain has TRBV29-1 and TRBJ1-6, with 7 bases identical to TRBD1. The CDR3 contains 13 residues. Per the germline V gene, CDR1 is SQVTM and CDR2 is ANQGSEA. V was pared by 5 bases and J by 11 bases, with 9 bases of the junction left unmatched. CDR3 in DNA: TGCAGCGTTTCGACAGGGCTCCAGGCACCCCTCCACTTT. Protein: CSVSTGLQAPLHF.

CDR3 DNA: TGTGCCAGCACCCGATCGGGGCTCCGCTACAATGAGCAGTTCTTC. Its protein product is CASTRSGLRYNEQFF. The chain joins TRBV5-6 to TRBJ2-1; possibly TRBD1 or TRBD2 for D (5 bases each). Germline lookup yields CDR1 SGHDT and CDR2 YYEEEE. The CDR3 has 15 amino acids. The V end lost 6 bases, the J end lost 3 bases, and 16 bases lay between the germline ends.

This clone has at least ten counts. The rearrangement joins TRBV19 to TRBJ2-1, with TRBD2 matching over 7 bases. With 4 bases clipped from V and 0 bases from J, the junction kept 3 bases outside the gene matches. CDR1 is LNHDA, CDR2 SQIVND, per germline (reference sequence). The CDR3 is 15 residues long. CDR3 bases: TGTGCCAGTAGTAACCTAGCGGCCTCCTACAATGAGCAGTTCTTC. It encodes CASSNLAASYNEQFF.

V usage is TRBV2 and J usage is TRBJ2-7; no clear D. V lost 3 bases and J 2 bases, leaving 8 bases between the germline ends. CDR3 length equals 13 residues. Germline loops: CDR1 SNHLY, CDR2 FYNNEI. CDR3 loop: CASSDRNPYEQYF. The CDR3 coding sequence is TGTGCCAGCAGTGATAGGAACCCCTACGAGCAGTACTTC.

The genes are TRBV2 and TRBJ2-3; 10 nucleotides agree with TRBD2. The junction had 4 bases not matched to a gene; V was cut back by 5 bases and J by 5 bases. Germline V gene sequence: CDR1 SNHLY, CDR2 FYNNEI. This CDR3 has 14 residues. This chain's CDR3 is CASSKRGGRDTQYF. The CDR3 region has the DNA TGTGCCAGCAGTAAGCGGGGGGGCCGAGATACGCAGTATTTT.

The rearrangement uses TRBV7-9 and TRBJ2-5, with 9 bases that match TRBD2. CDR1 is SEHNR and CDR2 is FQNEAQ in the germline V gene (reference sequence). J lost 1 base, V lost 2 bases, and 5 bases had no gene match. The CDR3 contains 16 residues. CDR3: CASSLLAGGIQETQYF. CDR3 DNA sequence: TGTGCCAGCAGCTTACTGGCGGGGGGGATCCAAGAGACCCAGTACTTC.

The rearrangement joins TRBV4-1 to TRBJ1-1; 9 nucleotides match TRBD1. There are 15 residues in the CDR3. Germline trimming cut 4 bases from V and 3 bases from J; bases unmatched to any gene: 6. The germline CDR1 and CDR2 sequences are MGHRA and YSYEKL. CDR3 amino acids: CASSRDRARDTEAFF. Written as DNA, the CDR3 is TGCGCCAGCAGCCGGGACAGGGCCCGGGACACTGAAGCTTTCTTT.